A single sample is the source of the 13 T cell receptor beta chains below, sequenced in a study of healthy donors' naive CD4 and CD8 T cells. Each TCR library used around 500 ng of total RNA and a linear amplification protocol. TCRdb processed the reads anew with MiXCR; each CDR3 protein has one entry. The sample includes around 180,000 distinct CDR3 sequences, under 85% seen only once; the top ten take roughly 2.3%. Source material: naive CD4+ and CD8+ T cells sorted from blood, pooled from several donors. These TCRs come from a pool of human donors in good health; the sample pools cells from several healthy donors.

The chain has TRBV29-1 and TRBJ1-2; D is uncertain. Germline loops: CDR1 SQVTM, CDR2 ANQGSEA. The ends were cut back, 7 bases at V and 9 bases at J, with 18 bases in the middle. This CDR3 region has 12 residues. CDR3 sequence: CSAQKGSYSYTF. The CDR3 nucleotides read TGCAGCGCCCAGAAAGGCAGTTACAGCTACACCTTC.

The rearrangement links TRBV6-5 to TRBJ2-5; TRBD2 matches 10 bases. The CDR3 runs to 14 residues. CDR1 and CDR2 (germline): MNHEY, SVGAGI. Trimming removed 6 bases from V and 2 bases from J; junction bases left unmatched: 3. CDR3 DNA: TGTGCCAGCAGCGCACTAGCGGGGCAAGAGACCCAGTACTTC. Translated, it gives CASSALAGQETQYF.

The gene calls are TRBV27 and TRBJ2-7, with TRBD1 identical over 8 bases. The CDR3 is 15 amino acids. The germline CDR1 and CDR2 sequences are MNHEY and SMNVEV (reference sequence). The V gene end was trimmed by 6 bases and the J gene end by 1 base; junction bases not matched to a gene: 8. CDR3 protein: CASSPMTGASYEQYF. In nucleotides, the CDR3 is TGTGCCAGCAGCCCGATGACAGGGGCGTCCTACGAGCAGTACTTC.

The chain combines TRBV29-1 with TRBJ2-6; perhaps D is TRBD1 or TRBD2 (5 bases each). Germline CDR1 SQVTM, CDR2 ANQGSEA. Trimming stripped 3 bases from V and 8 bases from J, with 17 bases between. This CDR3 region has 15 residues. DNA of the CDR3: TGCAGCGTTGAGGTCTGGGACGGTCATTCCAACGTCCTGACTTTC. Residues: CSVEVWDGHSNVLTF.

CDR3 amino acids: CASSSLGTGNTEAFF. The CDR3 bases are TGTGCCAGCAGTTCCCTCGGGACAGGGAACACTGAAGCTTTCTTT. The chain is built from TRBV27 and TRBJ1-1; 8 nucleotides line up with TRBD1. The CDR3 length is 15 residues. Germline CDR1 MNHEY, CDR2 SMNVEV (reference sequence). V dropped 4 bases and J dropped 1; count of bases not matched to a gene: 5.

The chain joins TRBV29-1 to TRBJ1-4, with D tentatively TRBD1 (6 bases). V was clipped by 5 bases and J by 2 bases, with 12 bases between them. Germline CDR1 SQVTM, CDR2 ANQGSEA. This CDR3 is 14 amino acids long. The CDR3 DNA reads TGCAGCGTTCAGGGGCTGGTCACTAATGAAAAACTGTTTTTT. Residues: CSVQGLVTNEKLFF.

The genes are TRBV30 and TRBJ2-3, with D unclear. Looked up from germline, CDR1 is GTSNPN and CDR2 is SVGIG (reference sequence). V was pared by 2 bases and J by 6 bases, with 6 bases between. The CDR3 runs to 11 residues. CDR3 DNA sequence: TGTGCCTGGAGTTTGCGGGATACGCAGTATTTT. This gives the protein CAWSLRDTQYF.

Only a few counts were recorded for this clonotype. The chain employs TRBV5-6 and TRBJ2-1; D might be TRBD1 or TRBD2, each matching 5 bases. The CDR3 is 16 amino acids. Trimming cost V 0 bases and J 0 bases, with 10 bases left between them. From germline, CDR1 is SGHDT and CDR2 YYEEEE. This chain's CDR3 is CASSLGGPNSYNEQFF. The CDR3 bases are TGTGCCAGCAGCTTGGGGGGACCGAACTCCTACAATGAGCAGTTCTTC.

The CDR3 is CASSLQGSGTVYEQYF. In DNA, the CDR3 is TGTGCCAGCAGTTTACAGGGTAGCGGGACTGTCTACGAGCAGTACTTC. V gene TRBV27 combines with J gene TRBJ2-7, with 8 positions matching TRBD2. CDR3 size: 16 residues. Germline CDR1 MNHEY, CDR2 SMNVEV (reference sequence). V was clipped by 2 bases and J by 3 bases; unmatched bases: 9.

This chain links TRBV18 with TRBJ2-5; 8 bases are a match to TRBD1. The germline V gene has CDR1 KGHSH and CDR2 LQKENI. The CDR3 spans 18 residues. Germline trimming cut 2 bases from V and 0 bases from J; bases unmatched to any gene: 11. In nucleotides, the CDR3 is TGTGCCAGCTCACCAGTTCTACGGGACAGGTTGTACCAAGAGACCCAGTACTTC. As protein: CASSPVLRDRLYQETQYF.

The chain employs TRBV29-1 and TRBJ1-2; D possibly corresponds to TRBD1 (5 bases). CDR3 length: 15 residues. Looked up from germline, CDR1 is SQVTM and CDR2 is ANQGSEA. V shed 2 bases and J shed 4 bases, with 17 bases lying between them. The CDR3 DNA reads as TGCAGCGTTGAACGGGAGGGGTTCGTGGGCTATGGCTACACCTTC. It encodes CSVEREGFVGYGYTF.

The chain is built from TRBV6-5 and TRBJ1-1, with D maybe TRBD1 (5 bases). Germline-derived CDR1 and CDR2 are MNHEY and SVGAGI. The length of the CDR3 is 14 residues. The V end was cut by 6 bases, the J end by 2 bases, with 13 bases between. The CDR3 region is CASRGRPPNTEAFF. DNA for the CDR3: TGTGCCAGCAGGGGACGACCGCCTAACACTGAAGCTTTCTTT.

This clonotype has a handful of counts. This chain connects TRBV19 to TRBJ1-5; 9 bases are a match to TRBD1. Unmatched junction bases numbered 7, after V lost 6 bases and J lost 1 base. This CDR3 contains 16 residues. Germline lookup yields CDR1 LNHDA and CDR2 SQIVND (reference sequence). The CDR3 protein is CASSRPTGGSNQPQHF. The CDR3 nucleotides are TGTGCCAGTAGCCGTCCGACAGGGGGGAGCAATCAGCCCCAGCATTTT.